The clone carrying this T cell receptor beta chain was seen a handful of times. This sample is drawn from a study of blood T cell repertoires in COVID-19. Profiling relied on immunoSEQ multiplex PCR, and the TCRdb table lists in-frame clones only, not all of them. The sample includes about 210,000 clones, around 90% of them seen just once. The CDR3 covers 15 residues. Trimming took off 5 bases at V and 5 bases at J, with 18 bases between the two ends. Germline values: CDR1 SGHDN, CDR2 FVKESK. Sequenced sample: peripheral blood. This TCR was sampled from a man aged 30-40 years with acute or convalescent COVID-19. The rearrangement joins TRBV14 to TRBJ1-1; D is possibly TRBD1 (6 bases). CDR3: CASSSFGQQGTEAFF. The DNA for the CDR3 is TGTGCCAGCAGCAGCTTCGGACAGCAAGGGACTGAAGCTTTCTTT.